These T cell receptor beta chains were read from a single sample in a study of OX40 agonist ivuxolimab in advanced cancers. Assay: immunoSEQ multiplex PCR; the TCRdb copy retains only in-frame clones and omits some. The sample consists of about 56,000 clones, 80% to 95% of them appearing once. The sample here was CD4+ or CD8+ T cells sorted from blood, taken in a trial of the OX40 agonist ivuxolimab. Receptors originate from an adult with an advanced solid tumor such as melanoma, head and neck, liver or kidney cancer. Both conserved end residues are part of each CDR3. A D gene is named only where the DNA matches it firmly. Only part of the rows carry a size: once, few, many, or a class if the clone is expanded.

.,TRBV6-6,.,TRBJ1-4,CASFGRGTNEKLFF,TGTGCCAGCTTCGGGCGTGGAACTAATGAAAAACTGTTTTTT
.,TRBV5-6,.,TRBJ1-2,CASSLEGTNYGYTF,TGTGCCAGCAGCTTAGAAGGGACCAACTATGGCTACACCTTC
.,TRBV11-2,.,TRBJ2-3,CASSRVGGLTDTQYF,TGTGCCAGCAGCCGTGTCGGGGGGCTGACAGATACGCAGTATTTT
.,TRBV29-1,.,TRBJ1-1,CSVGAGRSTEAFF,TGCAGCGTTGGAGCGGGGAGGAGCACTGAAGCTTTCTTT
few,TRBV7-9,.,TRBJ2-7,CASSLPGSYEQYF,TGTGCCAGCAGCTTACCGGGCTCCTACGAGCAGTACTTC
.,TRBV2,.,TRBJ2-1,CASSEAVGTPTYNEQFF,TGTGCCAGCAGTGAAGCCGTCGGGACACCGACCTACAATGAGCAGTTCTTC
.,TRBV9,.,TRBJ2-7,CASSGPTGSEQYF,TGTGCCAGCAGCGGCCCGACAGGTTCCGAGCAGTACTTC
.,TRBV19,.,TRBJ2-1,CASSPTAYNEQFF,TGTGCCAGTAGCCCGACAGCCTACAATGAGCAGTTCTTC
.,TRBV10-2,.,TRBJ1-1,CASSRGGEAFF,TGCGCCAGCAGCAGGGGCGGGGAAGCTTTCTTT
few,TRBV13,TRBD1,TRBJ2-7,CASSLEDRVYEQYF,TGTGCCAGCAGCTTAGAGGACAGGGTCTACGAGCAGTACTTC
once,TRBV9,.,TRBJ2-7,CASSVGQVGYEQYF,TGTGCCAGCAGCGTAGGCCAGGTTGGATACGAGCAGTACTTC
.,TRBV6-5,.,TRBJ2-5,CASSYSIGDTQYF,TGTGCCAGCAGTTACTCGATTGGGGACACCCAGTACTTC
.,TRBV19,TRBD2,TRBJ2-1,CASSIGLAGANEQFF,TGTGCCAGTAGTATAGGACTAGCGGGAGCCAATGAGCAGTTCTTC
.,TRBV7-2,TRBD2,TRBJ2-7,CASSLAGGPEQYF,TGTGCCAGCAGCTTAGCGGGAGGGCCCGAGCAGTACTTC
.,TRBV29-1,.,TRBJ2-1,CSVEANEQFF,TGCAGCGTTGAAGCCAATGAGCAGTTCTTC
.,TRBV11-2,.,TRBJ2-1,CASRAGVTYNEQFF,TGTGCCAGCAGGGCAGGGGTCACCTACAATGAGCAGTTCTTC
few,TRBV5-1,TRBD1,TRBJ2-7,CASSGTGSYEQYF,TGCGCCAGCTCCGGGACAGGATCCTACGAGCAGTACTTC
.,TRBV7-6,.,TRBJ2-7,CASSPDVSTYEQYF,TGTGCCAGCAGCCCGGATGTAAGCACCTACGAGCAGTACTTC
.,TRBV7-2,TRBD1,TRBJ2-7,CASSAGTGGPYEQYF,TGTGCCAGCAGCGCGGGGACAGGGGGCCCTTACGAGCAGTACTTC
.,TRBV7-2,TRBD2,TRBJ2-7,CASSFLTSGVLYEQYF,TGTGCCAGCAGCTTTCTGACTAGCGGGGTACTCTACGAGCAGTACTTC
.,TRBV9,TRBD2,TRBJ2-1,CASSVGLAPGGHNEQFF,TGTGCCAGCAGCGTAGGTCTGGCGCCGGGGGGACACAATGAGCAGTTCTTC
.,TRBV27,TRBD2,TRBJ2-1,CASSSDRDYKAHEQFF,TGTGCCAGCAGTTCCGACCGGGACTATAAGGCCCATGAGCAGTTCTTC
.,TRBV5-6,.,TRBJ2-1,CASSLVPGTYNEQFF,TGTGCCAGCAGCTTGGTTCCGGGGACCTACAATGAGCAGTTCTTC
.,TRBV4-2,.,TRBJ1-1,CASSQDGPSSEAFF,TGTGCCAGCAGCCAAGATGGTCCCAGTTCTGAAGCTTTCTTT
.,TRBV19,.,TRBJ1-2,CASSPKLGYGYTF,TGTGCCAGTAGTCCAAAGCTTGGCTATGGCTACACCTTC
.,TRBV7-2,.,TRBJ2-5,CASSPRGMRRSQETQYF,TGTGCCAGCAGCCCCCGGGGGATGCGCAGGTCCCAAGAGACCCAGTACTTC
.,TRBV7-3,.,TRBJ2-5,CASSSKGYQETQYF,TGTGCCAGCAGTTCCAAGGGGTACCAAGAGACCCAGTACTTC
.,TRBV28,.,TRBJ1-5,CASSFVTVNQPQHF,TGTGCCAGCAGTTTTGTGACTGTCAATCAGCCCCAGCATTTT
.,TRBV4-1,.,TRBJ1-1,CASSHRDMNTEAFF,TGCGCCAGCAGCCACAGGGACATGAACACTGAAGCTTTCTTT
.,TRBV7-2,TRBD2,TRBJ2-1,CASSLVPSGSSYNEQFF,TGTGCCAGCAGCTTAGTTCCTAGCGGGAGCTCCTACAATGAGCAGTTCTTC
.,TRBV2,.,TRBJ2-7,CAGRGGEQYF,TGTGCCGGGAGGGGGGGCGAGCAGTACTTC
.,TRBV7-6,.,TRBJ2-5,CASSLVLGETQYF,TGTGCCAGCAGCTTAGTCCTAGGGGAGACCCAGTACTTC
.,TRBV9,TRBD2,TRBJ2-3,CASSFSGRAADTQYF,TGTGCCAGCAGCTTCAGCGGGAGAGCGGCAGATACGCAGTATTTT
few,TRBV30,.,TRBJ1-4,CAWRAGTNEKLFF,TGTGCCTGGAGGGCGGGAACTAATGAAAAACTGTTTTTT
.,TRBV21-1,.,TRBJ2-1,CASSKVGPRNNEQFF,TGTGCCAGCAGCAAAGTGGGACCCAGGAACAATGAGCAGTTCTTC
.,TRBV7-2,.,TRBJ2-7,CASSPPAREQYF,TGTGCCAGCAGCCCGCCTGCCCGAGAGCAGTACTTC
.,TRBV6-5,.,TRBJ2-1,CASSYIGSGNEQFF,TGTGCCAGCAGTTACATCGGTAGCGGCAATGAGCAGTTCTTC
.,TRBV4-1,.,TRBJ2-1,CASSQDPLWGLREQFF,TGCGCCAGCAGCCAAGATCCGCTATGGGGACTTAGAGAGCAGTTCTTC
.,TRBV5-1,TRBD2,TRBJ2-7,CASSLKLAQRNEQYF,TGCGCCAGCAGCTTGAAACTAGCGCAACGCAACGAGCAGTACTTC
once,TRBV7-9,.,TRBJ2-7,CASSLGTDEQYF,TGTGCCAGCAGCTTAGGGACAGACGAGCAGTACTTC
.,TRBV6-6,.,TRBJ2-2,CASSYGQSTGELFF,TGTGCCAGCAGTTACGGACAAAGCACCGGGGAGCTGTTTTTT
.,TRBV4-1,.,TRBJ2-7,CASSQRTALSYEQYF,TGCGCCAGCAGCCAACGGACAGCCCTCTCCTACGAGCAGTACTTC
.,TRBV5-1,TRBD1,TRBJ2-7,CASSSDRIGEQYF,TGCGCCAGCAGCTCGGACAGGATCGGCGAGCAGTACTTC
.,TRBV7-2,.,TRBJ2-1,CASSPGTAYNEQFF,TGTGCCAGCAGTCCCGGGACCGCCTACAATGAGCAGTTCTTC
once,TRBV4-1,.,TRBJ1-4,CASSQEKSENEKLFF,TGCGCCAGCAGCCAAGAGAAATCGGAGAATGAAAAACTGTTTTTT
.,TRBV4-1,.,TRBJ1-5,CASSLLERGSNQPQHF,TGCGCCAGCAGCCTCCTCGAACGAGGAAGCAATCAGCCCCAGCATTTT
once,TRBV28,TRBD1,TRBJ2-7,CASSSRQGTYEQYF,TGTGCCAGCAGTTCCCGACAGGGGACCTACGAGCAGTACTTC
.,TRBV27,.,TRBJ2-1,CASSFRNEQFF,TGTGCCAGCAGTTTCCGCAATGAGCAGTTCTTC
.,TRBV7-9,TRBD1,TRBJ2-1,CASSWDRGSYNEQFF,TGTGCCAGCAGCTGGGACAGGGGCTCCTACAATGAGCAGTTCTTC
.,TRBV28,TRBD2,TRBJ2-5,CASSRSGTGGTQYF,TGTGCCAGCAGTCGTAGCGGGACCGGGGGGACCCAGTACTTC
.,TRBV28,.,TRBJ2-1,CAAQNSLYNEQFF,TGTGCCGCCCAGAACTCATTATACAATGAGCAGTTCTTC
.,TRBV6-5,.,TRBJ2-7,CASSELPLAALYF,TGTGCCAGCAGTGAATTACCCCTGGCAGCTCTGTACTTC
.,TRBV13,TRBD1,TRBJ2-5,CASSLGPPGTGGETQYF,TGTGCCAGCAGCTTAGGTCCGCCGGGGACAGGGGGCGAGACCCAGTACTTC
.,TRBV28,.,TRBJ2-7,CASSLIWSGTGEQYF,TGTGCCAGCAGTTTGATCTGGTCGGGAACCGGCGAGCAGTACTTC